This TCR beta chain was obtained from a study of Graves' ophthalmopathy and Graves' hyperthyroidism. Study summary: The study drew peripheral blood at initial diagnosis, before any treatment.

CDR1 and CDR2 (germline): MNHNS, SASEGT. Trimming took 8 bases from V and 5 from J, leaving 19 bases between them. The CDR3 is 15 amino acids. For repertoire sequencing, the TCR beta CDR3 regions were amplified from RNA transcripts. HTBI-primed first-round RT-PCR preceded second-round multiplex PCR. TCRdb ran MiXCR on the multiplex PCR reads and lists one entry per CDR3 protein. The top ten hold more than 5.5% of the sample, which has under 800,000 distinct CDR3 sequences, 22% seen once. The sequence was collected from a woman younger than 30 with stable Graves' hyperthyroidism. Some clones in this sample may be carry-over from other donors' samples. This sequence joins TRBV6-1 and TRBJ1-5; possibly TRBD1 for D (5 bases). Specimen: peripheral blood. CDR3 amino acids: CASDLPGTGDQPQHF. In nucleotides, the CDR3 is TGTGCCAGCGACTTGCCAGGGACGGGGGATCAGCCCCAGCATTTT.